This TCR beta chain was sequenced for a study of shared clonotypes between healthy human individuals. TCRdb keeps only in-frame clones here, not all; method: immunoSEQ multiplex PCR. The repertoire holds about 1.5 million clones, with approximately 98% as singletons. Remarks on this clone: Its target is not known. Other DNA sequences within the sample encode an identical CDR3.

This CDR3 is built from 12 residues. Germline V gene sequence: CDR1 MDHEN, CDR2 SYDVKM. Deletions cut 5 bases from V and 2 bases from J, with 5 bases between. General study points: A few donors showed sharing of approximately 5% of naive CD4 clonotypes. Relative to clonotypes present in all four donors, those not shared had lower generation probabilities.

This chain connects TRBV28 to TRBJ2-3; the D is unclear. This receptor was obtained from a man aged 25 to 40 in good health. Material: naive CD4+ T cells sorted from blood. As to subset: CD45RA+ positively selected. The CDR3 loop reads CASSTPTDTQYF. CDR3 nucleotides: TGTGCCAGCAGTACCCCCACAGATACGCAGTATTTT.